Detailed here is one T cell receptor (beta chain). Its target antigen remains unknown. Base quality data are lacking; no much larger clone is found one base away. CD8 naive samples were obtained by positive selection for CCR7 among CD45RO-negative cells, yielding a CD45RA+CCR7+ population from which TemRA cells were excluded. The donors were healthy, HIV-negative adults with no recently reported acute infections or vaccinations. All donors were Caucasian adults living in Nashville, Tennessee, USA. Blood was collected by leukapheresis, and PBMCs were isolated by Ficoll-Histopaque density gradient centrifugation and then cryopreserved in liquid nitrogen vapor phase. Analytical flow cytometry was used to check the purity and quantity of each magnetically sorted T cell population. Each sorted fraction had its genomic DNA isolated and then quantified by UV absorbance on a Nanodrop 2000c. This sample was taken from a study of shared clonotypes between healthy human individuals (dated by TCRdb to about 2020). General notes on the study: A couple of women and a few men aged 18 to 49 years were included in the cohort. To increase sequencing depth and limit assay-specific biases, different laboratories used diverse techniques to prepare libraries and sequence TCR repertoires. The study deeply sequenced blood TCR repertoires of five healthy adults to estimate repertoire size and the extent of clonotype sharing between individuals. Per donor, three plates each were used for CD4 naive and CD4 memory, two for CD8 naive, and one for CD8 memory. Between about 0.94 and 10 billion PBMCs per donor were obtained by leukapheresis.

Trimming at the junction amounts to 4 bases on V and 4 bases on J, and the germline ends lie 13 bases apart. The germline V gene specifies MGHRA as CDR1 and YSYEKL as CDR2. Counted from cysteine to phenylalanine, this CDR3 has 15 amino acids. Kept here is only the CDR3 DNA, which spans 45 bases and is read in frame from base 1. General findings and caveats noted by the study authors: Clonotypes shared by all four sorted-subset donors showed higher generation probabilities than non-shared clonotypes. Rarefaction of sorted-subset datasets indicated incomplete sequencing despite the large sequencing depth. Only blood was sampled, and tissue TCR repertoires likely differ from those in blood. Naive subsets generally had larger estimated clonotype richness than memory subsets. When a few donors were compared, the shared fraction of clonotypes was about 5% for naive CD4, over 3% for naive CD8, 2.3% for memory CD4, and under 0.5% for memory CD8. The genetic and exposure-history diversity represented was limited by the small number of donors. Pairwise subsampling indicated that sequencing depth was expected to affect the degree of clonotype sharing among donors.

Using the deep immunoSEQ assay, multiplex PCR amplified TCR CDR3 regions from genomic DNA. Extracted genomic DNA from each cell subset was spread evenly across all wells of several immunoSEQ 96-well plates, with each plate serving as a replicate. For sorted subsets, approximately 200 ng of genomic DNA, equivalent to some 30,000 T cell genomes, went into each replicate PCR. Purified libraries were measured with a Qubit 3.0 fluorometer, size-checked on a Bioanalyzer 2100, and measured again with the KAPA Library Quantification kit. Every immunoSEQ 96-well plate was sequenced on a separate single-read 150-cycle Illumina NextSeq 550 flow cell. The authors processed their data as follows. Because only junctional sequences without quality scores were contained in the immunoSEQ output, filtering matching that applied to full-length reads could not be performed. Sequences were annotated with PyIR, a Python wrapper for IgBLAST v1.9, using IMGT germline references to assign V/J genes and CDR3. Reads were filtered out if the reads had weak V/J assignments (E-value above 1e-6), no CDR3, stop codons, out-of-frame junctions, or ambiguous translated residues. V3J clonotypes were defined as sequences sharing an identical inferred V gene, J gene, and CDR3 amino acid sequence. To compute the percentage overlap between repertoires, the number of shared unique clonotypes was divided by the size of the smaller repertoire. Richness of each repertoire was evaluated using RTK rarefaction, the Chao1 estimator, and Recon v2.1 estimates of unobserved clonotypes. OLGA was used to compute generation probabilities for all TCRbeta clonotypes that the gDNA method yielded from a handful of donors. TCRdb re-hosts the immuneACCESS table, in-frame sequences only. Its copies lack some clones; in the studies checked, an unresolved V gene accounts for under half of them, and the cause for the rest is not known. That table furnishes V, J and clone size, whereas the DNA furnished D and trimming. For this sample there are around 550,000 clones; roughly 95% appear just once. The biggest ten clones account for over 0.1% of the sample.

The chain uses TRBV4-1 and TRBJ1-4; confidence is insufficient to name the D gene. This clonotype was obtained from a woman aged 30 to 39 in good health. Sequencing was done on a sample of naive CD8+ T cells sorted from blood. The cell subset or site label for this specimen denotes: CD45RA+CCR7+. CDR3 reads: CASSLGRQNNEKLFF. The sequence in DNA is TGCGCCAGCAGCCTTGGGAGGCAGAATAATGAAAAACTGTTTTTT.